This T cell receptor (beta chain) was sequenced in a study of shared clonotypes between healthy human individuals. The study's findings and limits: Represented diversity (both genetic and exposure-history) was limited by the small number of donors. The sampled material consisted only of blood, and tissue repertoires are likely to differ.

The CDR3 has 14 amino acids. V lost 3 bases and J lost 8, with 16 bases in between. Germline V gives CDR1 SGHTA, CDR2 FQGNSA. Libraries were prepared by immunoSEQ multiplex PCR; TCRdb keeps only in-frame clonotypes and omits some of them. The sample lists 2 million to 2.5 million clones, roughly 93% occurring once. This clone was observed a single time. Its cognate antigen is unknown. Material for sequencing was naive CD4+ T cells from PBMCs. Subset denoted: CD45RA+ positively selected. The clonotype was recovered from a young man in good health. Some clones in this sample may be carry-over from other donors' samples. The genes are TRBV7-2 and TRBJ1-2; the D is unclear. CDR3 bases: TGTGCCAGCAGCTTGGCGATAGACACTGCCGGCTACACCTTC. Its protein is CASSLAIDTAGYTF.